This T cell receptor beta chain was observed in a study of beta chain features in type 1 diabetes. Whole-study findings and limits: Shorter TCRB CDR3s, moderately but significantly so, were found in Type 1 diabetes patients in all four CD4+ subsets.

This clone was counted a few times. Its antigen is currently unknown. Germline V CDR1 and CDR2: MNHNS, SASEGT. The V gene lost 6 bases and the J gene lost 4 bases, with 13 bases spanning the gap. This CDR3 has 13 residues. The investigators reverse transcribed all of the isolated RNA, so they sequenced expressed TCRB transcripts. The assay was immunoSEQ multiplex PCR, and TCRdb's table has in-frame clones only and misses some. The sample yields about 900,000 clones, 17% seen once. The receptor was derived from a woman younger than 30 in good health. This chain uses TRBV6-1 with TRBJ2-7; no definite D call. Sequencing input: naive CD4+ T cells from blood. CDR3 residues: CASSHLVGYEQYF. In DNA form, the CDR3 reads TGTGCCAGCAGCCACCTGGTGGGGTACGAGCAGTACTTC.